This TCR beta chain was sequenced in a study of blood T cell repertoires in COVID-19. Profiling relied on immunoSEQ multiplex PCR, and the TCRdb table lists in-frame clones only, not all of them. The data contain about 120,000 clones, around 89% of them seen just once; the ten biggest clones take up about 18%. The V gene's germline CDR1 is SGHVS and CDR2 FNYEAQ. The CDR3 extends over 17 amino acids. The V end was cut by 0 bases, the J end by 5 bases, with 16 bases between. Sequencing was carried out using peripheral blood. This receptor was identified in a human donor with acute or convalescent COVID-19. The donor label of this sample is uncertain. This chain connects TRBV7-6 to TRBJ2-2, with D maybe TRBD2 (7 bases). DNA of the CDR3: TGTGCCAGCAGCTTAGCCCCTGGGGGGGCGAGTACCGGGGAGCTGTTTTTT. It translates to CASSLAPGGASTGELFF.